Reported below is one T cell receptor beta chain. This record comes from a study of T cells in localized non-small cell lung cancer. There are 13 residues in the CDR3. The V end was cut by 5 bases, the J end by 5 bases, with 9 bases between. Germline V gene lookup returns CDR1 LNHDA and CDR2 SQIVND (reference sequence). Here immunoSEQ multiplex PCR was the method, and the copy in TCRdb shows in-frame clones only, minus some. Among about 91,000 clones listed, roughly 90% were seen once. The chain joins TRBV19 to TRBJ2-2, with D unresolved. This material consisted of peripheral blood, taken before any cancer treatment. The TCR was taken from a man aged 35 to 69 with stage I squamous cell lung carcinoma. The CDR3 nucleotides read TGTGCCAGTAGTGTCTCAAGAACCGGGGAGCTGTTTTTT. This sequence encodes CASSVSRTGELFF.